The 21 T cell receptor beta chains reported below all come from one sample, sequenced in a study of cytomegalovirus exposure and HLA in healthy donors. The study ran its PCR with 60 Vbeta and 13 Jbeta primers. Method: immunoSEQ multiplex PCR; TCRdb's copy keeps in-frame clones and lacks some. The sample features fewer than 60,000 clones, with 6.5% to 8.5% in its top ten. Sequenced: PBMCs. These TCRs come from a woman in her thirties or forties in good health and CMV-seronegative.

The V call is TRBV28, the J call TRBJ1-1; 10 positions match TRBD1. The germline gives CDR1 MDHEN, CDR2 SYDVKM. The trim removed 4 bases at V and 9 bases at J, leaving 11 bases unmatched. The CDR3 runs 15 residues. Here the CDR3 reads CASSSPGQGIWKAFF. The CDR3 DNA reads as TGTGCCAGCAGTTCACCGGGACAGGGGATTTGGAAAGCTTTCTTT. Full variable domain (remainder filled in from reference TRBV28 and TRBJ1-1): DVKVTQSSRYLVKRTGEKVFLECVQDMDHENMFWYRQDPGLGLRLIYFSYDVKMKEKGDIPEGYSVSREKKERFSLILESASTNQTSMYLCASSSPGQGIWKAFFGQGTRLTVV.

V is TRBV7-2 and J is TRBJ1-6, with D tentatively TRBD1 (5 bases). This CDR3 has 14 residues. In germline, CDR1 is SGHTA, CDR2 FQGNSA. Trimming took 0 bases from V and 8 from J, leaving 8 bases between them. CDR3 nucleotides: TGTGCCAGCAGCTTAGCCGGGACTCATTCACCCCTCCACTTT. Amino acid sequence: CASSLAGTHSPLHF.

The chain links TRBV18 to TRBJ2-7; weak D call: TRBD1 (6 bases). Trimming stripped 3 bases from V and 6 bases from J, with 12 bases between. In germline, CDR1 is KGHSH, CDR2 LQKENI. The CDR3 is made up of 13 amino acids. The CDR3 DNA follows: TGTGCCAGCTCACCGCCTACAGGGAGCGAGCAGTACTTC. Protein sequence: CASSPPTGSEQYF. The whole variable domain, remainder taken from reference TRBV18 and TRBJ2-7, is NAGVMQNPRHLVRRRGQEARLRCSPMKGHSHVYWYRQLPEEGLKFMVYLQKENIIDESGMPKERFSAEFPKEGPSILRIQQVVRGDSAAYFCASSPPTGSEQYFGPGTRLTVT.

The V call is TRBV6-5, the J call TRBJ2-2; 8 nucleotides agree with TRBD1. The germline gives CDR1 MNHEY, CDR2 SVGAGI. The CDR3 covers 14 residues. J was trimmed by 1 base and V by 10 bases; bases with no gene match: 5. CDR3 protein: CATAGQENTGELFF. The CDR3 DNA sequence: TGTGCCACTGCGGGACAGGAGAACACCGGGGAGCTGTTTTTT.

This rearrangement joins TRBV7-9 to TRBJ2-1; 8 bases match TRBD1. The CDR3 is 18 amino acids. Unmatched junction bases numbered 14, after V lost 3 bases and J lost 4 bases. The germline V gene has CDR1 SEHNR and CDR2 FQNEAQ (reference sequence). CDR3 residues: CASSLGRGHPQGYNEQFF. Here the CDR3 DNA reads TGTGCCAGCAGCTTGGGCAGGGGGCACCCCCAGGGGTACAATGAGCAGTTCTTC.

The chain is built from TRBV7-9 and TRBJ2-7; D is ambiguous. Germline CDR1 SEHNR, CDR2 FQNEAQ (reference sequence). Trimming shortened V by 0 bases and J by 7 bases, and 10 bases separated the two germline ends. The CDR3 contains 13 residues. The chain's CDR3 is CASSLAEGEEQYF. The DNA of the CDR3 is TGTGCCAGCAGCTTAGCGGAAGGAGAAGAGCAGTACTTC. The complete variable domain, with remaining parts taken from reference TRBV7-9 and TRBJ2-7, reads DTGVSQNPRHKITKRGQNVTFRCDPISEHNRLYWYRQTLGQGPEFLTYFQNEAQLEKSRLLSDRFSAERPKGSFSTLEIQRTEQGDSAMYLCASSLAEGEEQYFGPGTRLTVT.

The chain employs TRBV10-3 and TRBJ1-6, with D unclear. V dropped 7 bases and J dropped 8 bases, with 12 bases sitting between them. Germline CDR1 is ENHRY and CDR2 is SYGVKD. The CDR3 is 13 residues long. In nucleotides, the CDR3 is TGTGCCATCAAGTTAGATTTCGATTCACCCCTCCACTTT. Translating gives CAIKLDFDSPLHF.

The rearrangement joins TRBV7-2 to TRBJ1-1; no firm D call. The V end was cut by 0 bases, the J end by 0 bases, with 5 bases between. Germline lookup yields CDR1 SGHTA and CDR2 FQGNSA. CDR3 length equals 14 residues. The CDR3 region is CASSLASLNTEAFF. The DNA for the CDR3 is TGTGCCAGCAGCTTAGCTTCCTTGAACACTGAAGCTTTCTTT.

V usage is TRBV19 and J usage is TRBJ1-5, with D possibly TRBD1 on 6 matching bases. The V end lost 10 bases, the J end lost 0 bases, and 13 bases lay between the germline ends. From germline, CDR1 is LNHDA and CDR2 SQIVND (reference sequence). The CDR3 extends over 14 amino acids. The CDR3 nucleotides are TGTGCCACCCTGGACAGATCTAGCAATCAGCCCCAGCATTTT. This codes for CATLDRSSNQPQHF.

The chain is built from TRBV18 and TRBJ2-7; 7 nucleotides line up with TRBD1. Germline V lookup: CDR1 KGHSH, CDR2 LQKENI. With V trimmed by 6 bases and J by 1 base, 12 bases remained unmatched. This CDR3 is built from 16 residues. The CDR3 DNA reads as TGTGCCAGCTCGGAAAGGCGGACAGGCTCATCCTACGAGCAGTACTTC. Protein: CASSERRTGSSYEQYF.

A note on this clone: At one end the junction does not follow the germline gene, possibly because of a read error. The V and J genes are TRBV4-1 and TRBJ1-2; D remains ambiguous. The CDR3 totals 11 residues. The germline V gene has CDR1 MGHRA and CDR2 YSYEKL. The CDR3 DNA reads as TGCGCCAGAAGCCAAGATAGCCTTACGTCCTTC. Amino acid sequence: CARSQDSLTSF.

The rearrangement uses TRBV6-5 and TRBJ2-5; TRBD2 might be the D (5 bases). Trimming removed 7 bases from V and 9 bases from J, with 24 bases in between. The CDR3 is 15 amino acids. Germline V CDR1 and CDR2: MNHEY, SVGAGI. The CDR3 region is CASTKASSSGAAQYF. For the CDR3, the DNA is TGTGCCAGCACCAAGGCGTCTAGCTCTGGAGCGGCCCAGTACTTC.

This chain's CDR3 is CASQGQGGQPQHF. CDR3 nucleotide sequence: TGTGCCAGCCAAGGACAGGGGGGGCAGCCCCAGCATTTT. This chain connects TRBV2 to TRBJ1-5, with TRBD1 matching 10 bases. CDR1 is SNHLY and CDR2 is FYNNEI in the germline V gene. There are 13 residues in the CDR3. With 8 bases clipped from V and 7 bases from J, the junction kept 5 bases outside the gene matches.

The rearrangement joins TRBV6-5 to TRBJ2-1; weak D call: TRBD2 (6 bases). V shed 10 bases and J shed 10 bases, with 17 bases lying between them. The CDR3 loop spans 12 amino acids. The germline V gene has CDR1 MNHEY and CDR2 SVGAGI. CDR3 DNA sequence: TGTGCCACTCGCCCCGGGGACTCCGAGCAGTTCTTC. Protein sequence: CATRPGDSEQFF.

The chain employs TRBV6-6 and TRBJ2-1; a weak D match, TRBD1 (5 bases). This CDR3 contains 14 residues. Germline V CDR1 and CDR2: MNHNY, SVGAGI (reference sequence). V was shortened by 5 bases and J by 3 bases, with 11 bases between the two germline ends. The CDR3 coding sequence is TGTGCCAGCAGTGGGGCTTTGGGCTACAATGAGCAGTTCTTC. Translation: CASSGALGYNEQFF.

The chain is built from TRBV5-1 and TRBJ2-7; TRBD1 aligns across 10 bases. V lost 5 bases to trimming and J lost 2 bases; unmatched junction nucleotides: 4. The CDR3 is 14 residues long. Germline loops: CDR1 SGHRS, CDR2 YFSETQ. The CDR3 bases are TGCGCCAGCAGTCCCGGGACAGGGGCCTACGAGCAGTACTTC. Protein: CASSPGTGAYEQYF. The full variable domain, rest sourced from reference TRBV5-1 and TRBJ2-7, is KAGVTQTPRYLIKTRGQQVTLSCSPISGHRSVSWYQQTPGQGLQFLFEYFSETQRNKGNFPGRFSGRQFSNSRSEMNVSTLELGDSALYLCASSPGTGAYEQYFGPGTRLTVT.

About this clone itself: The junction differs from germline at one of its ends, possibly a read error. This chain connects TRBV7-9 to TRBJ2-7, with D perhaps TRBD2 (7 bases). This CDR3 has 14 amino acids. CDR1 and CDR2 from the germline V gene are SEHNR and FQNEAQ (reference sequence). The CDR3 protein is CASSLGGGAHEQSF. In DNA, the CDR3 is TGTGCCAGCAGCTTAGGTGGGGGGGCACACGAGCAGTCCTTC. The full variable domain, in which reference TRBV7-9 and TRBJ2-7 provide the parts outside the CDR3, is DTGVSQNPRHKITKRGQNVTFRCDPISEHNRLYWYRQTLGQGPEFLTYFQNEAQLEKSRLLSDRFSAERPKGSFSTLEIQRTEQGDSAMYLCASSLGGGAHEQSFGPGTRLTVT.

The rearrangement joins TRBV29-1 to TRBJ2-1, with 9 bases aligning to TRBD2. J lost 7 bases, V lost 7 bases, and 11 bases had no gene match. This CDR3 is built from 14 residues. Germline CDR1 and CDR2: SQVTM and ANQGSEA. The CDR3 spells CSALAGDGRNEQFF. The DNA of the CDR3 is TGCAGCGCATTAGCGGGAGACGGACGGAATGAGCAGTTCTTC.

This chain connects TRBV28 to TRBJ2-3; the D gene is possibly TRBD2 (6 bases). The V and J ends lost 5 bases and 1 base respectively, with 13 bases between them. CDR1 and CDR2 from the germline V gene are MDHEN and SYDVKM. The CDR3 length is 15 residues. CDR3 coding DNA: TGTGCCAGCAGTGGGCTCGGCGGGGGCACAGATACGCAGTATTTT. Protein: CASSGLGGGTDTQYF.

The genes are TRBV30 and TRBJ2-1; TRBD2 is a possible D gene (6 bases). The CDR3 is made up of 16 amino acids. V was cut by 3 bases and J by 0 bases, with 15 bases left in between. Germline-derived CDR1 and CDR2 are GTSNPN and SVGIG (reference sequence). CDR3 DNA: TGTGCCTGGAGCGCCCGGGGCGGGGCCTCCTACAATGAGCAGTTCTTC. This translates into CAWSARGGASYNEQFF.

J is TRBJ1-1 and V is TRBV7-9; D is uncertain. Trimming stripped 2 bases from V and 7 bases from J, with 5 bases between. CDR3 length: 11 amino acids. Per the germline V gene, CDR1 is SEHNR and CDR2 is FQNEAQ (reference sequence). The CDR3 DNA sequence: TGTGCCAGCAGCTTACTAGGTGAAGCTTTCTTT. Translated, it gives CASSLLGEAFF.